This T cell receptor beta chain was observed in a study of blood T cell repertoires in COVID-19. This CDR3 comprises 17 residues. The germline CDR1 and CDR2 sequences are LNHDA and SQIVND (reference sequence). V gave up 1 base and J gave up 5 bases; unmatched junction bases: 9. Some clones are missing from TCRdb's copy, which holds only in-frame ones; the method was immunoSEQ multiplex PCR. The sample has hundreds of thousands of clones, more than 75% seen once. The receptor was derived from a woman aged 25 to 39 who had recovered from COVID-19. V gene TRBV19 combines with J gene TRBJ1-5; 9 positions agree with TRBD1. Sequences were obtained from PBMCs or T cells enriched from blood (not recorded which). In DNA, the CDR3 is TGTGCCAGTAGTATAGGCGGAGGGGGACAGGGCGATCAGCCCCAGCATTTT. Translated, it gives CASSIGGGGQGDQPQHF.